A single sample is the source of the 20 T cell receptor beta chains below, sequenced in a study of blood T cell repertoires in COVID-19. Only in-frame clones appear in the TCRdb table, and some are missing; sequencing was by immunoSEQ multiplex PCR. The sample contains 250,000 or so clones, 60% to 75% of which appear only once. Sample: peripheral blood. The receptors originated from a woman over 75 with acute or convalescent COVID-19.

J is TRBJ1-3 and V is TRBV20-1; D is uncertain. CDR1 and CDR2 from the germline V gene are DFQATT and SNEGSKA (reference sequence). The CDR3 totals 10 residues. For the CDR3, the DNA is TGCAGGTACGGTGGAAACACCATATATTTT. Protein sequence: CRYGGNTIYF.

Turning to this clone: Other DNA sequences of this sample code for an identical CDR3. The chain employs TRBV5-1 and TRBJ1-1; 8 bases agree with TRBD1. V trimming: 4 bases; J trimming: 1 base; junction bases outside the gene matches: 3. Germline V CDR1 and CDR2: SGHRS, YFSETQ. The CDR3 covers 14 residues. The CDR3 spells CASSPQGGNTEAFF. Written as DNA, the CDR3 is TGCGCCAGCAGCCCACAGGGGGGGAACACTGAAGCTTTCTTT.

The chain is built from TRBV6-2 or TRBV6-3 and TRBJ2-3; D perhaps matches TRBD2 (5 bases). Germline lookup yields CDR1 MNHEY and CDR2 SVGEGT. This CDR3 is 14 amino acids long. The V gene lost 7 bases and the J gene lost 2 bases, with 13 bases spanning the gap. The CDR3 sequence: CASNPLLATDTQYF. The CDR3 DNA follows: TGTGCCAGCAACCCTCTGCTAGCCACAGATACGCAGTATTTT.

The gene calls are TRBV6-5 and TRBJ1-2; 8 positions agree with TRBD1. The V gene's germline CDR1 is MNHEY and CDR2 SVGAGI. This CDR3 has 13 amino acids. V dropped 6 bases and J dropped 4; count of bases not matched to a gene: 4. This CDR3 reads CASSQGATYGYTF. The CDR3 bases are TGTGCCAGCAGCCAGGGGGCGACCTATGGCTACACCTTC.

The chain combines TRBV3-1 (or the pseudogene TRBV3-2) with TRBJ2-4, with 10 nucleotides matching TRBD1. This CDR3 is 16 amino acids long. The V gene end was trimmed by 4 bases and the J gene end by 4 bases; junction bases not matched to a gene: 7. The germline V gene has CDR1 LGHDT and CDR2 YNNKEL (reference sequence). The CDR3 loop reads CASSRAGTGVKNIQYF. The DNA of the CDR3 is TGTGCCAGCAGCCGGGCCGGGACAGGGGTTAAAAACATTCAGTACTTC.

V and J are TRBV7-9 and TRBJ1-5, with TRBD1 matching 7 bases. V gave up 5 bases and J gave up 3 bases; unmatched junction bases: 16. The CDR3 sequence is 18 residues long. In germline, CDR1 is SEHNR, CDR2 FQNEAQ (reference sequence). The CDR3: CASSLLASGTAPNQPQHF. The CDR3 region has the DNA TGTGCCAGCAGCCTACTCGCCTCCGGGACAGCCCCCAATCAGCCCCAGCATTTT.

J is TRBJ1-1 and V is TRBV19; the D is unclear. Germline V gives CDR1 LNHDA, CDR2 SQIVND (reference sequence). Trimming removed 1 base at V and 4 bases at J, with 16 bases between. The CDR3 contains 16 residues. The CDR3 here is CASSIGWRQLGTEAFF. The CDR3 DNA follows: TGTGCCAGTAGTATAGGGTGGCGGCAGTTGGGCACTGAAGCTTTCTTT.

The rearrangement uses TRBV5-1 and TRBJ2-5; D might be TRBD1 (5 bases). CDR3 size: 16 residues. Germline V gene lookup returns CDR1 SGHRS and CDR2 YFSETQ. V lost 7 bases and J 5 bases, leaving 24 bases between the germline ends. In DNA, the CDR3 is TGCGCCAGCGGATCAGTAGCTGGGGCGGCTGGGGAGACCCAGTACTTC. Translation: CASGSVAGAAGETQYF. Full variable domain (rest looked up from reference TRBV5-1 and TRBJ2-5): KAGVTQTPRYLIKTRGQQVTLSCSPISGHRSVSWYQQTPGQGLQFLFEYFSETQRNKGNFPGRFSGRQFSNSRSEMNVSTLELGDSALYLCASGSVAGAAGETQYFGPGTRLLVL.

This chain connects TRBV19 to TRBJ1-5; 7 bases line up with TRBD1. The CDR3 extends over 13 amino acids. With 6 bases clipped from V and 9 bases from J, the junction kept 8 bases outside the gene matches. Germline assignment: CDR1 LNHDA and CDR2 SQIVND (reference sequence). The CDR3 DNA sequence: TGTGCCAGTAGGCCGACAGGGTCTGGGCCCCAGCATTTT. This gives the protein CASRPTGSGPQHF.

The gene calls are TRBV27 and TRBJ2-7; 7 nucleotides align to TRBD1. The CDR3 loop spans 15 amino acids. The V segment lost 6 bases and the J segment 0 bases; nucleotides outside the gene matches: 8. Per the germline V gene, CDR1 is MNHEY and CDR2 is SMNVEV (reference sequence). The CDR3 spells CASRSTGVRSYEQYF. The DNA for the CDR3 is TGTGCCAGCAGATCTACAGGGGTCCGCTCCTACGAGCAGTACTTC.

The count of this clone is one. This rearrangement joins TRBV5-1 to TRBJ2-3; 8 bases map to TRBD2. The CDR3 spans 15 residues. CDR1 SGHRS and CDR2 YFSETQ come from the germline V gene. V dropped 4 bases and J dropped 0; count of bases not matched to a gene: 4. DNA of the CDR3: TGCGCCAGCAGCCAAGGCGGGGGGAGCACAGATACGCAGTATTTT. Its translation: CASSQGGGSTDTQYF.

The rearrangement uses TRBV10-3 and TRBJ2-2, with TRBD1 matching over 7 bases. Trimming took 0 bases from V and 1 from J; bases not matched to a gene: 5. This CDR3 contains 17 residues. CDR1 is ENHRY and CDR2 is SYGVKD in the germline V gene. This CDR3 reads CAISESTGTVNTGELFF. As DNA, the CDR3 is TGTGCCATCAGTGAGTCGACCGGGACAGTGAACACCGGGGAGCTGTTTTTT.

The chain carries TRBV11-3 and TRBJ2-1; 12 bases map to TRBD2. Germline V gives CDR1 SGHNT, CDR2 YENEEA. The junction had 17 bases not matched to a gene; V was cut back by 0 bases and J by 8 bases. The CDR3 totals 20 residues. The CDR3 nucleotides are TGTGCCAGCAGCTTAGAGTTAGGGCTAGCGGGAGGGCCAGGTATTTATGAGCAGTTCTTC. Protein sequence: CASSLELGLAGGPGIYEQFF. Variable domain in full (rest from reference TRBV11-3 and TRBJ2-1): EAGVVQSPRYKIIEKKQPVAFWCNPISGHNTLYWYLQNLGQGPELLIRYENEEAVDDSQLPKDRFSAERLKGVDSTLKIQPAELGDSAVYLCASSLELGLAGGPGIYEQFFGPGTRLTVL.

The genes are TRBV18 and TRBJ2-7, with a tentative D call TRBD2 (5 bases). The germline V gene encodes CDR1 KGHSH and CDR2 LQKENI. The V and J ends lost 3 bases and 2 bases respectively, with 5 bases between them. CDR3 length equals 12 residues. Here the CDR3 DNA reads TGTGCCAGCTCACCCGGGACCTACGAGCAGTACTTC. This sequence encodes CASSPGTYEQYF.

This chain links TRBV6-5 with TRBJ1-2, with 7 positions matching TRBD1. CDR3 length equals 15 residues. Losses at the gene ends were 7 bases for V and 3 bases for J; bases not matched to a gene: 11. The germline gives CDR1 MNHEY, CDR2 SVGAGI. DNA of the CDR3: TGTGCCAGCATGTGGATTGACAGGGATCACTATGGCTACACCTTC. This translates into CASMWIDRDHYGYTF.

V usage is TRBV11-1 and J usage is TRBJ2-5; 9 nucleotides agree with TRBD2. CDR1 is SGHAT and CDR2 is FQDESV in the germline V gene (reference sequence). Unmatched junction bases numbered 4, after V lost 0 bases and J lost 5 bases. The CDR3 has 15 residues. The DNA of the CDR3 is TGTGCCAGCAGCTTAGCGGCGGGGGGGCATGAGACCCAGTACTTC. It specifies CASSLAAGGHETQYF.

The sample holds one count of this clone. This chain connects TRBV18 to TRBJ1-1, with a possible D match to TRBD1 (6 bases). CDR1 and CDR2 from the germline V gene are KGHSH and LQKENI. V lost 0 bases, J lost 1 base, and 12 bases lay in between. The CDR3 length is 16 residues. Here the CDR3 DNA reads TGTGCCAGCTCACCACCGGACAGTAATCGGAACACTGAAGCTTTCTTT. It encodes CASSPPDSNRNTEAFF.

This clone was seen a handful of times. DNA for the CDR3: TGTGCCAGCAGCCGCAGGGGGCTAGCGACACATGAGACCCAGTACTTC. Protein product: CASSRRGLATHETQYF. The chain joins TRBV5-6 to TRBJ2-5; 8 bases fit TRBD1. This CDR3 comprises 16 residues. Germline V gene data show CDR1 as SGHDT and CDR2 as YYEEEE. Trimming took 4 bases from V and 5 from J; bases not matched to a gene: 13. The full variable domain, rest sourced from reference TRBV5-6 and TRBJ2-5, is DAGVTQSPTHLIKTRGQQVTLRCSPKSGHDTVSWYQQALGQGPQFIFQYYEEEERQRGNFPDRFSGHQFPNYSSELNVNALLLGDSALYLCASSRRGLATHETQYFGPGTRLLVL.

This clone was seen more than once but under ten times. The V call is TRBV7-2, the J call TRBJ2-3, with D possibly being TRBD2 (6 bases). Germline CDR1 SGHTA, CDR2 FQGNSA. V lost 1 base, J lost 2 bases, and 10 bases lay in between. The CDR3 spans 15 residues. The DNA for the CDR3 is TGTGCCAGCAGCTTAGTTGCGGGGAACACAGATACGCAGTATTTT. Its translation is CASSLVAGNTDTQYF.

The chain carries TRBV20-1 and TRBJ1-1; TRBD1 is a possible D gene (6 bases). The germline V gene has CDR1 DFQATT and CDR2 SNEGSKA (reference sequence). The CDR3 spans 11 residues. Trimming took off 5 bases at V and 13 bases at J, with 17 bases between the two ends. The CDR3 here is CSASGDRLGFF. CDR3 DNA sequence: TGCAGTGCTTCAGGAGACAGGTTAGGTTTCTTT.